This TCR beta chain derives from a study of spatial heterogeneity in lung cancer (dated by TCRdb to the late 2010s). Some background on the complete study: The donors were more than 65 patients from the lung TRACERx cohort who had early-stage, untreated non-small cell lung cancer. Follow-up PBMC samples were sequenced whenever available, with the median time to follow-up being around 2 years after resection. Nonsynonymous mutation counts, determined by whole-exome sequencing of tumor tissue, were related to TCR repertoire features. More beta-chain than alpha-chain transcripts were consistently detected, likely reflecting higher beta-chain transcript abundance. Both alpha and beta chains were TCR-sequenced in approximately 220 tumor regions, fewer than 80 matched nontumor lung samples and around 54 PBMC samples obtained at surgery. In the raw uncorrected reads, each unique combination of TCR and UMI appeared more than ten times on average. In non-small cell lung cancer, the study made a quantitative comparison of TCR alpha and beta repertoires among multiple tumor regions, matched nontumor lung and blood. Here is what the overall study found, with its caveats: Ubiquitous expanded tumor TCRs were found in blood more often at tumor resection than at routine follow-up. Only 14 patients were included in comparisons of baseline and follow-up blood repertoires. Confirming at a functional level the hypothesis that regional TCRs recognize regional mutations was considered to require additional single-cell paired TCR alpha and beta sequencing.

Receptor amplification or capture employed 5' RACE. Sequenced using a NextSeq 500. The TCR library protocol attached a unique molecular identifier to each TCR cDNA molecule to allow correction of PCR and sequencing errors. From the authors' description of their analysis: TCR identification, UMI-based error correction and CDR3 extraction were performed with Decombinator tools. Expanded TCRs were defined as those above a frequency of 2 per 1,000, corresponding to the top 1% of the tumor frequency distribution. Renyi diversity was calculated using the R vegan package after each repertoire was subsampled 100 times to 5,000 TCRs. CDR3 similarity networks were constructed using string-kernel similarity of amino acid triplets, with links drawn between CDR3s whose pairwise similarity was above 0.82. TCRdb's own reprocessing of the public reads used fastp at Q25 and MiXCR and kept productive beta chains. Duplicate CDR3 protein sequences are folded into a single record with the most common DNA and genes. The V and J calls were determined by TCRdb, not by the authors. The sample data list tens of thousands of distinct CDR3 sequences, and 6% to 8.5% of these were observed just once. The ten largest account for over 30% of the sample.

This sample's time point label indicates: blood at routine non-recurrence follow-up after resection. TCR sequencing used whole RNA extracted from tumor and nontumor lung tissue, or from cryopreserved PBMC samples, without cell sorting. Only patients for whom sufficient RNA was available from at least two tumor regions were selected for TCR sequencing. This clonotype showed up many times. It has no known antigen specificity. Base-call qualities are not available, and no considerably larger clone is one nucleotide away. From cysteine to phenylalanine, the CDR3 is 14 amino acids long. The retained sequence is limited to the CDR3, 42 bases, with the frame set at the first base. V was cut back by 1 base and J by 4 bases, leaving a gap of 10 bases between them. The germline V gene provides CDR1 LGHNA and CDR2 YSLEER.

Rearrangement joined TRBV4-3 to TRBJ1-2; possibly the D gene is TRBD1, per 5 matching bases. This clonotype was sampled from a female donor with early-stage non-small cell lung cancer. Sequencing used PBMCs, obtained at follow-up. The CDR3 has the sequence CASSQVQGGYGYTF. The nucleotide sequence is TGCGCCAGCAGCCAAGTCCAGGGCGGCTATGGCTACACCTTC.